This T cell receptor (beta chain) was recorded in a study of blood T cell repertoires in COVID-19. Study context: Sources were T cells, B-cell-depleted T cells, or PBMCs; the material itself was cDNA or gDNA.

The length of the CDR3 is 15 residues. Germline CDR1 is SGHVS and CDR2 is FNYEAQ. Trimming removed 4 bases from V and 4 bases from J; junction bases left unmatched: 6. Assay used: immunoSEQ multiplex PCR; TCRdb lists only in-frame clones, some missing. The table lists 150,000 to 200,000 clones, about 85% of them singletons. The V call is TRBV7-6, the J call TRBJ1-4; 7 bases fit TRBD1. The sequence came from a woman of 80 years or more with acute or convalescent COVID-19. Sequences were obtained from peripheral blood. The CDR3 sequence is CASSSPGQNNEKLFF. The CDR3 DNA sequence: TGTGCCAGCAGCTCTCCGGGACAGAATAATGAAAAACTGTTTTTT.